Sequencing of this T cell receptor (beta chain) was carried out in a study of technical replicates of blood from several donors. Generated by immunoSEQ multiplex PCR, the TCRdb table keeps only in-frame clones and is missing some. In the table there are more than 65,000 clones, roughly 92% of which are singletons. V shed 4 bases and J 0 bases; nucleotides not matched to a gene: 9. This CDR3 comprises 16 residues. CDR1 MGHRA and CDR2 YSYEKL come from the germline V gene. This receptor was identified in a human donor in good health. Specimen: T cells isolated from PBMCs. This rearrangement joins TRBV4-1 to TRBJ2-7, with TRBD1 matching over 7 bases. This CDR3 reads CASSLKAAGGSYEQYF. Here the CDR3 DNA reads TGCGCCAGCAGCCTAAAGGCGGCAGGGGGCTCCTACGAGCAGTACTTC.